This TCR beta chain comes out of a study of Ad26.COV2.S vaccination and SARS-CoV-2 variants. Findings of the study overall: It is possible that the TCR breadth and depth analyses underestimated the total T cell responses.

Method: immunoSEQ multiplex PCR; TCRdb's copy keeps in-frame clones and lacks some. This table has about 480,000 clones, around nine tenths appearing once. Specified treatment: some 20 received Ad26.COV2.S at low or high dose, single or two shots; several received placebo; per-sample allocation not given. Day 63 after the first vaccine or placebo injection was the time point for sampling. The sample holds a few counts of this clone. As yet, its antigen is unknown. Germline values: CDR1 SGHVS, CDR2 FQNEAQ. The CDR3 has 18 amino acids. V was cut by 4 bases and J by 2 bases, with 23 bases left in between.

The genes are TRBV7-8 and TRBJ1-2; D unresolved. The source was peripheral blood, collected in a trial of Ad26.COV2.S vaccine versus placebo. The TCR comes from a person between 18 and 60 years old who received the Ad26.COV2.S COVID-19 vaccine or a placebo. CDR3 residues: CASSSGRELTMGNYGYTF. The CDR3 region has the DNA TGTGCCAGCAGCTCAGGACGGGAACTCACCATGGGGAACTATGGCTACACCTTC.